This TCR beta chain originates from a study of blood T cell repertoires in COVID-19. Study-level background: The analysed material was cDNA or gDNA that came from T cells, B-cell-depleted T cells, or PBMCs.

Sequenced by immunoSEQ multiplex PCR; TCRdb stores in-frame clones only, minus some. The table includes about 180,000 clones, roughly 87% detected once. Trimming at V came to 4 bases and at J to 0 bases, leaving 5 bases not matched to a gene. In germline, CDR1 is MDHEN, CDR2 SYDVKM. CDR3 length: 16 residues. The chain uses TRBV28 and TRBJ2-4, with 8 bases fitting TRBD2. The sequence came from a woman in her 70s with acute or convalescent COVID-19. The specimen sequenced was peripheral blood. DNA for the CDR3: TGTGCCAGCAGTTACGGGGGGGCATTAGCCAAAAACATTCAGTACTTC. Residues: CASSYGGALAKNIQYF.